Given below is one TCR beta chain in context. Its target is unknown. The data derive from a study of somatic mutations in cytotoxic T cells in rheumatoid arthritis. Study findings and constraints: Unlike healthy controls, rheumatoid arthritis patients had CD8+ clonality that increased with age.

The V end was cut by 6 bases, the J end by 4 bases, with 9 bases between. The CDR3 sequence is 12 residues long. CDR1 is SEHNR, CDR2 FQNEAQ, per germline (reference sequence). The authors' processing: Matches were rare between published virus-specific TCRB sequences and patient CD8+ clones exceeding 1%. Data came from immunoSEQ multiplex PCR; TCRdb stores just in-frame clones and leaves some out. V and J calls and clone size come straight from that table; D and trimming were deduced from the DNA. The sample has around 15,000 clones; approximately 72% are singletons. The V and J genes are TRBV7-9 and TRBJ1-2; D remains ambiguous. The source of this sequence is an adult with rheumatoid arthritis. The specimen sequenced was CD8+ T cells sorted from blood. For the CDR3, the DNA is TGTGCCAGCAGTCCTCTGACCTATGGCTACACCTTC. The encoded protein is CASSPLTYGYTF.